This TCR beta chain was observed in a study of PD-L1 blockade in urothelial cancer. Study overall: Specimens of blood held a median count of approximately 150,000 T cells. The study, taken as a whole, reports: Patients with durable benefit had greater blood expansion of tumor-associated TCR clones 3 weeks into treatment.

This CDR3 contains 15 residues. On this clone itself: Its cognate antigen is unknown.

Between 1 and 8 samples per patient were obtained, pretreatment and on-treatment. Spiking of synthetic TCR analog templates was performed in each PCR. Sequenced by immunoSEQ multiplex PCR; TCRdb stores in-frame clones only, minus some. This sample has about 15,000 clones, with roughly 88% found just once. Here the sequenced sample was PBMCs, taken around atezolizumab (anti-PD-L1) treatment. This TCR was recovered from a man in his 70s with urothelial cancer. The V gene is TRBV21-1, the J gene TRBJ1-4; the table names TRBD1, a call not compared with the DNA. TRBV21-1 is flagged as a pseudogene. For the CDR3, the DNA is TGTGCCAGCAGCACGCACAGGGAACTAAATGAAAAACTGTTTTTT. This translates into CASSTHRELNEKLFF.